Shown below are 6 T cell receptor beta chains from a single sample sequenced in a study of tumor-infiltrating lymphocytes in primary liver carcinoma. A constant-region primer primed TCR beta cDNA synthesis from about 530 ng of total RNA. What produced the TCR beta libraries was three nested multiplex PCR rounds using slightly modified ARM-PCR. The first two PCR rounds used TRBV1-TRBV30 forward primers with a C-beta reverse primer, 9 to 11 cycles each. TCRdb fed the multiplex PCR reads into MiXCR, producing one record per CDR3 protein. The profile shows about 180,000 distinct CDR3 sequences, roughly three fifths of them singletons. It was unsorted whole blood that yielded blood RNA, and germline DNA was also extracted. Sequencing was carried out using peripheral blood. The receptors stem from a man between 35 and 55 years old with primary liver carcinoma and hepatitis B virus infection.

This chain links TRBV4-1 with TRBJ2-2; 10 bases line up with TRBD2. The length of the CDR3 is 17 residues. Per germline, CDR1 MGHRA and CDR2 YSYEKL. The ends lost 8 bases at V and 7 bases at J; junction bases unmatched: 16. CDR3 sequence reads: CASSRGLAGEYNGELFF. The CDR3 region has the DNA TGCGCCAGCTCCAGGGGGCTAGCGGGAGAATATAACGGGGAGCTGTTTTTT.

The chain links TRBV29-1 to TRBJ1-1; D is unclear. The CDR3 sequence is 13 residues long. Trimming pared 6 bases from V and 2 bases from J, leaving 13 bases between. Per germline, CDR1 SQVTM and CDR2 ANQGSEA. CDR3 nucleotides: TGCAGCGTCCCACTTACTACAAACACTGAAGCTTTCTTT. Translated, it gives CSVPLTTNTEAFF.

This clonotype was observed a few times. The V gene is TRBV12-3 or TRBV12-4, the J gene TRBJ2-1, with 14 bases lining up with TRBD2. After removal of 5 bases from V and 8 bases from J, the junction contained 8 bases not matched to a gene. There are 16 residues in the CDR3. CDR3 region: CASSQLGTSGSYEQFF. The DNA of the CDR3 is TGTGCCAGCAGTCAACTCGGGACTAGCGGGAGCTATGAGCAGTTCTTC.

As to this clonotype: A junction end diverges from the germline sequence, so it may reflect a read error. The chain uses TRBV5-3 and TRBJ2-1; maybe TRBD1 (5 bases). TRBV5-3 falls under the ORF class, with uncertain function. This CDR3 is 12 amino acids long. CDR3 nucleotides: TGTGCCGGAAGGAGCAGGGACAATGAGCAGTTCTTC. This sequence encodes CAGRSRDNEQFF.

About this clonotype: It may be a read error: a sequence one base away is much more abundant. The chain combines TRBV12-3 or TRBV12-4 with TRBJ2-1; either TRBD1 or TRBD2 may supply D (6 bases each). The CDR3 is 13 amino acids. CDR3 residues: CASSLSEGGEHFF. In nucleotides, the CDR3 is TGTGCCAGCAGTTTAAGCGAGGGGGGTGAGCATTTCTTC.

The CDR3 sequence is CATVPGQGVGANVLTF. The CDR3 DNA reads TGTGCCACCGTCCCGGGACAGGGGGTTGGGGCCAACGTCCTGACTTTC. The chain recombines TRBV6-1 with TRBJ2-6; 11 nucleotides agree with TRBD1. This CDR3 spans 16 amino acids. Germline CDR1 reads MNHNS; CDR2 reads SASEGT. The ends lost 10 bases at V and 3 bases at J; junction bases unmatched: 8.